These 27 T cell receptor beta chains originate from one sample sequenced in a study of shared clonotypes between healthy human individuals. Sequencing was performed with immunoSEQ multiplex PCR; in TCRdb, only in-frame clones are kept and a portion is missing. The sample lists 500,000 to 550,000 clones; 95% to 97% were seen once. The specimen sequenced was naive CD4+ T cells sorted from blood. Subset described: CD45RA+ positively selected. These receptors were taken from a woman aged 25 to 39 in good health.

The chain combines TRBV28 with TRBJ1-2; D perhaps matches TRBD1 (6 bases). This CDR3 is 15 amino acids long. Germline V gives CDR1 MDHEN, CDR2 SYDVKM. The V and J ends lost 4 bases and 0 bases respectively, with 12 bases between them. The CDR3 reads CASSSLGGPNYGYTF. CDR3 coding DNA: TGTGCCAGCAGTTCCCTCGGGGGGCCTAACTATGGCTACACCTTC.

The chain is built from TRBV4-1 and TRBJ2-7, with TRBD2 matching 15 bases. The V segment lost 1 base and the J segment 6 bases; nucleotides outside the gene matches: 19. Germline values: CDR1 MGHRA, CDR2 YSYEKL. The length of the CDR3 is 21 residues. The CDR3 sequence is CASSQASGVGLAGGRSREQYF. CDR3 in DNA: TGCGCCAGCAGCCAAGCCTCGGGGGTCGGACTAGCGGGAGGGCGGTCTCGCGAGCAGTACTTC.

CDR3 nucleotide sequence: TGTGCCAGCAGCGTAGGTCCTAGCGGGAGTCCCAATGAGCAGTTCTTC. Protein product: CASSVGPSGSPNEQFF. V gene TRBV9 combines with J gene TRBJ2-1, with TRBD2 matching over 10 bases. Looked up from germline, CDR1 is SGDLS and CDR2 is YYNGEE. Trimming removed 0 bases from V and 6 bases from J; junction bases left unmatched: 6. There are 16 residues in the CDR3.

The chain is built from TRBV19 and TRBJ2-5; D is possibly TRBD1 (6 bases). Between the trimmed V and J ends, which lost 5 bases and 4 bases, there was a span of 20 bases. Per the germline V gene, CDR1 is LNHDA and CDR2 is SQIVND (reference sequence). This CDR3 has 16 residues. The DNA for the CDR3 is TGTGCCAGTAGTCCCGCGGCAGGGGTATTGGCAGAGACCCAGTACTTC. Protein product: CASSPAAGVLAETQYF.

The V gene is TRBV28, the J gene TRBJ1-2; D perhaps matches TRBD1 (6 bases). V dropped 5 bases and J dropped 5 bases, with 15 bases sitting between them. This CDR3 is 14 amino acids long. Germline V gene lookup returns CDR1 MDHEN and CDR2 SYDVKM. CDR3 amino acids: CASSPLRGGYGYTF. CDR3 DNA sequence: TGTGCCAGCAGTCCACTCAGGGGAGGGTATGGCTACACCTTC.

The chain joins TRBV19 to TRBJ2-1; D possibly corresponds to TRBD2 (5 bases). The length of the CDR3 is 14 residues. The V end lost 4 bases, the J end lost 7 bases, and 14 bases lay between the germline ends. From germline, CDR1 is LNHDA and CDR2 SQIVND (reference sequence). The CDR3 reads CASSSSGRGNEQFF. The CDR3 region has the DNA TGTGCCAGTAGTAGTTCCGGACGCGGGAATGAGCAGTTCTTC. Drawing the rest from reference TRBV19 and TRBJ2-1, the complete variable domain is DGGITQSPKYLFRKEGQNVTLSCEQNLNHDAMYWYRQDPGQGLRLIYYSQIVNDFQKGDIAEGYSVSREKKESFPLTVTSAQKNPTAFYLCASSSSGRGNEQFFGPGTRLTVL.

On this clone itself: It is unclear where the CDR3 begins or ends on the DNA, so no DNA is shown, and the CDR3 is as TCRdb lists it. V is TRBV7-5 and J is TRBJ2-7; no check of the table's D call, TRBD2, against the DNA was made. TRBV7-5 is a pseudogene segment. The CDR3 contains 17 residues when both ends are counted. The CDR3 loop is CVRSLAPFAGGTYEQYF.

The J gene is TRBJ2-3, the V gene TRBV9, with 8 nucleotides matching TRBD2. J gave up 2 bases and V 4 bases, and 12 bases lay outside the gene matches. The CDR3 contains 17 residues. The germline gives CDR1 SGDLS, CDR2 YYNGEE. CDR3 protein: CASSPDTTSDYTDTQYF. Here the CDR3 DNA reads TGTGCCAGCAGCCCCGACACGACTAGCGACTACACAGATACGCAGTATTTT.

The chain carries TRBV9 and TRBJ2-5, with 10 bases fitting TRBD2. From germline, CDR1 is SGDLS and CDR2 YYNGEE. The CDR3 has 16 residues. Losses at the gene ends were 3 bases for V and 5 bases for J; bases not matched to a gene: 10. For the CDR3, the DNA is TGTGCCAGCAGCGCGTCAGCGGGAGGGCCTGCGGAGACCCAGTACTTC. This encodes CASSASAGGPAETQYF.

DNA for the CDR3: TGTGCCAGCAGTTACTCCCTAGCGGAGCGCTACGAGCAGTACTTC. It specifies CASSYSLAERYEQYF. The chain joins TRBV6-5 to TRBJ2-7; 7 bases match TRBD2. This CDR3 spans 15 amino acids. CDR1 and CDR2 from the germline V gene are MNHEY and SVGAGI. V dropped 0 bases and J dropped 3; count of bases not matched to a gene: 5.

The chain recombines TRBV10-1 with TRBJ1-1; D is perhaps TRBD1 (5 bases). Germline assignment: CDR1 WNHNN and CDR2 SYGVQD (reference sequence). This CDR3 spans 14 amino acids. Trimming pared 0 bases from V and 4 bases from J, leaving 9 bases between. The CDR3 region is CASSESGLPTEAFF. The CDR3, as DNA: TGCGCCAGCAGTGAGTCGGGACTCCCCACTGAAGCTTTCTTT.

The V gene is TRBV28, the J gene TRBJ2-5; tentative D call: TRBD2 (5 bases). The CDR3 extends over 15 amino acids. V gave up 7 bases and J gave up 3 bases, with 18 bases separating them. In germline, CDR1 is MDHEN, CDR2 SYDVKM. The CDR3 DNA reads TGTGCCAGCAACAATGCGCGGGCAGGTAAAGAGACCCAGTACTTC. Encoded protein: CASNNARAGKETQYF.

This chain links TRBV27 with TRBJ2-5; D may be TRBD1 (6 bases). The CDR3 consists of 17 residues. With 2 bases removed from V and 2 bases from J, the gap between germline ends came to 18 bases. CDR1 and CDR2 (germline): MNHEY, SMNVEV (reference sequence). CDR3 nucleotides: TGTGCCAGCAGTTTACTATCCTCACAGGGTACTCAAGAGACCCAGTACTTC. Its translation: CASSLLSSQGTQETQYF.

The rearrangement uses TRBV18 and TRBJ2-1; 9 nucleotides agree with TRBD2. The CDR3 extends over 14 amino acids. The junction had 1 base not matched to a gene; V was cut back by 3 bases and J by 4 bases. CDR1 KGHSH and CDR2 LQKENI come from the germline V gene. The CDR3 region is CASSPSGRYNEQFF. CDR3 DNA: TGTGCCAGCTCACCTAGCGGGAGATACAATGAGCAGTTCTTC.

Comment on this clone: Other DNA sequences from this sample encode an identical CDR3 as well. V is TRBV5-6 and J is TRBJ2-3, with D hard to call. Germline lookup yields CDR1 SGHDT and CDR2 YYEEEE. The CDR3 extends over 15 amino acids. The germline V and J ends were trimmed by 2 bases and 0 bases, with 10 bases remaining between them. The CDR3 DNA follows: TGTGCCAGCAGCTTAGGGCAGACTAGCACAGATACGCAGTATTTT. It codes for CASSLGQTSTDTQYF.

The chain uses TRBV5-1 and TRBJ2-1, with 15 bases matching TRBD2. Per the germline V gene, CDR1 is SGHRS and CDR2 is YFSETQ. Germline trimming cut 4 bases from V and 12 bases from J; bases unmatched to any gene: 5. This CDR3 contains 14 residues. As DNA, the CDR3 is TGCGCCAGCAGCCCAGGACTAGCGGGAGGGCGGCAGTTCTTC. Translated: CASSPGLAGGRQFF.

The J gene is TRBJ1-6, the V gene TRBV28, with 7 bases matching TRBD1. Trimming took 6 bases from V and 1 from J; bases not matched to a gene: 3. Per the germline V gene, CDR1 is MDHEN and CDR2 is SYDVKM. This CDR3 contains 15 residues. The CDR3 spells CASSFRGSYNSPLHF. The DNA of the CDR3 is TGTGCCAGCAGCTTCAGGGGGTCCTATAATTCACCCCTCCACTTT.

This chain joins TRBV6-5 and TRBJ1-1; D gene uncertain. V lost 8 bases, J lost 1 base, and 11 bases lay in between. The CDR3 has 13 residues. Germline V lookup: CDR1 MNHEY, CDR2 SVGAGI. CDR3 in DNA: TGTGCCAGCCGGTCCGCTGCGAACACTGAAGCTTTCTTT. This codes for CASRSAANTEAFF.

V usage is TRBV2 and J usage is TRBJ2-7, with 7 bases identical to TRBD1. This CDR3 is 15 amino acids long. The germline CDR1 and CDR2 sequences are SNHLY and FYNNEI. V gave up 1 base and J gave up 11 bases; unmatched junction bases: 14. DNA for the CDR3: TGTGCCAGCAGTGAAGGTCGAGGGGGCCCCGCAGGGAAGTACTTC. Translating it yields CASSEGRGGPAGKYF.

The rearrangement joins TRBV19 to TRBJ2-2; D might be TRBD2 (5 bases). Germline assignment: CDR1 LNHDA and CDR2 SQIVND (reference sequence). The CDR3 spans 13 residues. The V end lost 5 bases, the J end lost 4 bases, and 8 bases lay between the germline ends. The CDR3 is CASSVTSTGELFF. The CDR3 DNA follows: TGTGCCAGTAGTGTCACTAGCACCGGGGAGCTGTTTTTT.

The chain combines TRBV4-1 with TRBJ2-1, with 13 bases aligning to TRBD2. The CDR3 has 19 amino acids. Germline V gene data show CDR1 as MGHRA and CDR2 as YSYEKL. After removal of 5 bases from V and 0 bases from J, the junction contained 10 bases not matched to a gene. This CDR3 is CASSSRLAGGGNSYNEQFF. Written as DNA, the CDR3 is TGCGCCAGCAGCTCCCGACTAGCGGGAGGAGGCAACTCCTACAATGAGCAGTTCTTC.

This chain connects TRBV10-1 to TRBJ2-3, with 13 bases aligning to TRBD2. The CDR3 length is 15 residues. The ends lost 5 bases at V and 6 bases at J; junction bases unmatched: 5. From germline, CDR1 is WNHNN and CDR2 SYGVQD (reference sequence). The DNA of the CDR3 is TGCGCCAGCAGTTCCGGACTAGCGGGAGAGGATACGCAGTATTTT. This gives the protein CASSSGLAGEDTQYF.

CDR3 sequence: CASSLIGARVEQYF. CDR3 DNA sequence: TGTGCCAGCAGCTTAATTGGGGCCCGCGTGGAGCAGTACTTC. The rearrangement links TRBV5-8 to TRBJ2-7, with D possibly TRBD1 on 5 matching bases. V dropped 2 bases and J dropped 7 bases, with 16 bases sitting between them. The germline V gene has CDR1 SGHTS and CDR2 YDEGEE. The CDR3 runs 14 residues.

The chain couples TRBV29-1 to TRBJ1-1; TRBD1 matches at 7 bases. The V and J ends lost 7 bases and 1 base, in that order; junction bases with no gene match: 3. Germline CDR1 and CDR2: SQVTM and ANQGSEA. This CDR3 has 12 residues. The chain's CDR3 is CSARTGNTEAFF. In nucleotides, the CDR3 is TGCAGCGCCCGGACAGGGAACACTGAAGCTTTCTTT.

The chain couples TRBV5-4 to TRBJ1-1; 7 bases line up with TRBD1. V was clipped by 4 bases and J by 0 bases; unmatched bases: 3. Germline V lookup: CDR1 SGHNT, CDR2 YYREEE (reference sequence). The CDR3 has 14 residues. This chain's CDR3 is CASSVQGMNTEAFF. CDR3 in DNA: TGTGCCAGCAGCGTACAGGGGATGAACACTGAAGCTTTCTTT.

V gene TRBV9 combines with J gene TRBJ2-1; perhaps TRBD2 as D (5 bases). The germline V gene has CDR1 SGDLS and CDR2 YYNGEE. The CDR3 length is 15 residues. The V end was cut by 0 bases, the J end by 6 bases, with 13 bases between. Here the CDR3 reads CASSVVSGWGNEQFF. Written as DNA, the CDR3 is TGTGCCAGCAGCGTAGTTTCGGGATGGGGCAATGAGCAGTTCTTC.

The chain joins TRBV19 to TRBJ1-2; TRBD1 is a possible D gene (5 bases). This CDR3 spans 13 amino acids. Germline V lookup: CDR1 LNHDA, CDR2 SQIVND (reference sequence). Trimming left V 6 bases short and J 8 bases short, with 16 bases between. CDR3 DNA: TGTGCCAGTAGACTAAGGACACTTAAAGGCTACACCTTC. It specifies CASRLRTLKGYTF.